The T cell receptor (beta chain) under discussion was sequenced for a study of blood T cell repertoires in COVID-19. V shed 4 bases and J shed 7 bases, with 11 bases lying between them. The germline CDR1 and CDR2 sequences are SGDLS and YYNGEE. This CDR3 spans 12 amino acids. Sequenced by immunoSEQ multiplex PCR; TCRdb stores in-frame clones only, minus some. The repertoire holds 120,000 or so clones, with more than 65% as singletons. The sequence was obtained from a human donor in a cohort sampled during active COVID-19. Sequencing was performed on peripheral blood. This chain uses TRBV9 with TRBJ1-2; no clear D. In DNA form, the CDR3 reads TGTGCCAGCAGCCCAGCGATAGGTGGCTACACCTTC. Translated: CASSPAIGGYTF.